The 7 T cell receptor beta chains reported below all come from one sample, sequenced in a study of control samples from healthy donors and cancer patients (dated by TCRdb to 2020 to 2022). Library generation was performed with the immunoSEQ multiplex PCR assay. The table was pulled from immuneACCESS by TCRdb, which kept in-frame rearrangements only. Such tables lose some clones; where checked, under half of the loss comes from unresolved V genes, and the rest has no known cause. The sample profile shows roughly 120,000 clones; about 92% of them were found once. The ten largest account for 1.7% of the sample. The sequenced sample was PBMCs. All receptors derive from a man in his fifties or sixties with head and neck cancer.

The chain couples TRBV4-3 to TRBJ2-1; D not resolved. V dropped 0 bases and J dropped 5 bases, with 14 bases sitting between them. This CDR3 comprises 16 residues. Germline CDR1 is LGHNA and CDR2 is YSLEER. The CDR3 nucleotides are TGCGCCAGCAGCCAAGAATCCAGCAGTGTCGACAATGAGCAGTTCTTC. As protein: CASSQESSSVDNEQFF.

The J gene is TRBJ1-1, the V gene TRBV5-4; the D gene is possibly TRBD1 (5 bases). CDR1 and CDR2 (germline): SGHNT, YYREEE (reference sequence). CDR3 length equals 12 residues. The V gene lost 0 bases and the J gene lost 9 bases, with 9 bases spanning the gap. CDR3 region: CASSLGGSKAFF. In DNA form, the CDR3 reads TGTGCCAGCAGCTTGGGGGGGTCCAAAGCTTTCTTT.

The chain couples TRBV19 to TRBJ1-3; D remains ambiguous. CDR3 length equals 15 residues. With 2 bases removed from V and 4 bases from J, the gap between germline ends came to 12 bases. Germline V gives CDR1 LNHDA, CDR2 SQIVND (reference sequence). The CDR3 loop reads CASSITAAEGNTIYF. The CDR3 nucleotides are TGTGCCAGTAGTATAACGGCAGCCGAAGGAAACACCATATATTTT.

In this sample, this clone turned up once. The V gene is TRBV15, the J gene TRBJ2-2, with a possible D match to TRBD1 (5 bases). V lost 1 base to trimming and J lost 6 bases, with 12 bases between them. The germline V gene encodes CDR1 LNHNV and CDR2 YYDKDF (reference sequence). The CDR3 covers 15 residues. The CDR3 nucleotides are TGTGCCACCAGCAGAGCAGGGTTTGGGGCCGGGGAGCTGTTTTTT. Amino acids: CATSRAGFGAGELFF.

J is TRBJ1-6 and V is TRBV6-5, with 9 bases identical to TRBD1. The CDR3 consists of 13 residues. Germline CDR1 reads MNHEY; CDR2 reads SVGAGI. V lost 8 bases and J lost 9; bases outside the gene matches: 5. DNA for the CDR3: TGTGCCAGCCGGGACAGGGAGGTTTCACCCCTCCACTTT. Encoded protein: CASRDREVSPLHF.

The chain recombines TRBV7-2 with TRBJ1-2; weak D call: TRBD1 (6 bases). The CDR3 runs to 16 residues. Trimming removed 1 base from V and 8 bases from J, with 20 bases in between. Germline V gene sequence: CDR1 SGHTA, CDR2 FQGNSA. The CDR3 DNA is TGTGCCAGCAGCTTAGTTTCAACAGGGATAAGGCTGGGCTACACCTTC. Its translation: CASSLVSTGIRLGYTF.

CDR3 residues: CSASWQTNTEAFF. CDR3 coding DNA: TGCAGTGCTAGTTGGCAGACGAACACTGAAGCTTTCTTT. The rearrangement links TRBV20-1 to TRBJ1-1; no clear D gene. The V end was cut by 3 bases, the J end by 1 base, with 9 bases between. This CDR3 spans 13 amino acids. Germline V gene lookup returns CDR1 DFQATT and CDR2 SNEGSKA (reference sequence).